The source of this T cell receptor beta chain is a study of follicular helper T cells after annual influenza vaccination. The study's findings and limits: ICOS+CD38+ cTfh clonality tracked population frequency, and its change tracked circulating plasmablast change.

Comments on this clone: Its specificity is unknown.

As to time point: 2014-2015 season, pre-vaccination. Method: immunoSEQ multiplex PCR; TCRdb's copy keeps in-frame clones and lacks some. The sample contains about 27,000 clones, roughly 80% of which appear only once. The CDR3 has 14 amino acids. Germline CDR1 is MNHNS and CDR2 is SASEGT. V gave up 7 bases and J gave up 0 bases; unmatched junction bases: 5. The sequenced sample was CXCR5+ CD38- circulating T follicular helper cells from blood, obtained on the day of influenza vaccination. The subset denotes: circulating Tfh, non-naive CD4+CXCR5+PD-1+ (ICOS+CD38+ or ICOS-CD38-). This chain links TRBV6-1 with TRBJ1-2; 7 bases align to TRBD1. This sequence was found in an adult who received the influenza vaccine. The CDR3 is CASNEGASNYGYTF. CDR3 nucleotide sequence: TGTGCCAGCAACGAGGGGGCGTCTAACTATGGCTACACCTTC.